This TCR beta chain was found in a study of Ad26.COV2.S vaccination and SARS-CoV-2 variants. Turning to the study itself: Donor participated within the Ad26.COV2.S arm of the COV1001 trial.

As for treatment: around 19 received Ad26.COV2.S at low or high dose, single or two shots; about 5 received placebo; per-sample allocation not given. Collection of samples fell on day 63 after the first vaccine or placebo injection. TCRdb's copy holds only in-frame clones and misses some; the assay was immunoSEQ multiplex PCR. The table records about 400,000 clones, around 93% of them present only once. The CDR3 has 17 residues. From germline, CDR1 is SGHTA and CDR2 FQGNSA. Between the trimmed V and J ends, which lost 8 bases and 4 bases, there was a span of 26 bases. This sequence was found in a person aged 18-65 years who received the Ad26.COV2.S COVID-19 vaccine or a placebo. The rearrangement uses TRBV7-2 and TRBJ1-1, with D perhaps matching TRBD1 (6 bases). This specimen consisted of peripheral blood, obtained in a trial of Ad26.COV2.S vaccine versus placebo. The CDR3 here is CASGQGGGNTLITEAFF. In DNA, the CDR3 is TGTGCCAGCGGACAAGGGGGGGGAAACACTCTTATCACTGAAGCTTTCTTT. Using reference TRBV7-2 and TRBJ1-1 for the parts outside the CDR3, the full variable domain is GAGVSQSPSNKVTEKGKDVELRCDPISGHTALYWYRQSLGQGLEFLIYFQGNSAPDKSGLPSDRFSAERTGGSVSTLTIQRTQQEDSAVYLCASGQGGGNTLITEAFFGQGTRLTVV.